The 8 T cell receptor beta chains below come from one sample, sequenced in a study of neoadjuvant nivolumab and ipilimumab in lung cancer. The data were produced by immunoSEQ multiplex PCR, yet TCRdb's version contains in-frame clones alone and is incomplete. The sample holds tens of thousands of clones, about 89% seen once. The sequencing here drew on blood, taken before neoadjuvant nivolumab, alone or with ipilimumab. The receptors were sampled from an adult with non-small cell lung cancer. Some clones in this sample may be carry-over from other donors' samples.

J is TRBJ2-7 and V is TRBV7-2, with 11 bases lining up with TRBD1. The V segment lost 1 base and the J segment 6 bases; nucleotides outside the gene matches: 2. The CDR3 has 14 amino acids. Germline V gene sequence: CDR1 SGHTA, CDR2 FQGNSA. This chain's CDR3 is CASSLGTGGFEQYF. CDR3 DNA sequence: TGTGCCAGCAGCTTAGGGACAGGGGGCTTCGAGCAGTACTTC.

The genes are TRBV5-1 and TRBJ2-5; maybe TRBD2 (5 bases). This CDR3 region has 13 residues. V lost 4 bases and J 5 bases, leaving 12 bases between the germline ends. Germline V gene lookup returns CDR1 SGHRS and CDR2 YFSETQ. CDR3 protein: CASSRGLLETQYF. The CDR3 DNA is TGCGCCAGCAGCAGAGGGCTTTTGGAGACCCAGTACTTC. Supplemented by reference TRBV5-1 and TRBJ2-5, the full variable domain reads KAGVTQTPRYLIKTRGQQVTLSCSPISGHRSVSWYQQTPGQGLQFLFEYFSETQRNKGNFPGRFSGRQFSNSRSEMNVSTLELGDSALYLCASSRGLLETQYFGPGTRLLVL.

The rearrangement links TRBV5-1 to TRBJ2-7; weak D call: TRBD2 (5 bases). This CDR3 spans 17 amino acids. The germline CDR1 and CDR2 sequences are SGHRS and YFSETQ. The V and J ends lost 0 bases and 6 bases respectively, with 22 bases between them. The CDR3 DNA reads TGCGCCAGCAGCTTGGACTCCAGTGGGAGTTTCGTAGTCGAGCAGTACTTC. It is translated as CASSLDSSGSFVVEQYF.

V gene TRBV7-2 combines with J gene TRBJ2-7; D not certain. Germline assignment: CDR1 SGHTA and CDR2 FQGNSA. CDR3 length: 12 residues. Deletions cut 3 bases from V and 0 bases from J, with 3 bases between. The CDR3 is CASSFPSYEQYF. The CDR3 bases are TGTGCCAGCAGCTTCCCCTCCTACGAGCAGTACTTC.

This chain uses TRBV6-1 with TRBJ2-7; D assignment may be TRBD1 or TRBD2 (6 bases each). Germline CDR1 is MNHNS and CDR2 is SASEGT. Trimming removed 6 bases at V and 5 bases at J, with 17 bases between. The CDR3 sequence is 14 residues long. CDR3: CASRNQRGGNEQYF. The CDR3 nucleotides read TGTGCCAGCAGGAACCAAAGAGGGGGGAACGAGCAGTACTTC.

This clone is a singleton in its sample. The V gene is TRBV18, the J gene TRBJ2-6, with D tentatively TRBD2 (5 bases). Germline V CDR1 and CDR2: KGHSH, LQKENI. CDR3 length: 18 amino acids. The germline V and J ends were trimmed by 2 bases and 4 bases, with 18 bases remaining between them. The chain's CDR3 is CASSPSRVPSGGANVLTF. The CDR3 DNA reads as TGTGCCAGCTCACCAAGTCGGGTGCCCTCGGGAGGGGCCAACGTCCTGACTTTC. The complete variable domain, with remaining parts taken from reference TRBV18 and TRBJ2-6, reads NAGVMQNPRHLVRRRGQEARLRCSPMKGHSHVYWYRQLPEEGLKFMVYLQKENIIDESGMPKERFSAEFPKEGPSILRIQQVVRGDSAAYFCASSPSRVPSGGANVLTFGAGSRLTVL.

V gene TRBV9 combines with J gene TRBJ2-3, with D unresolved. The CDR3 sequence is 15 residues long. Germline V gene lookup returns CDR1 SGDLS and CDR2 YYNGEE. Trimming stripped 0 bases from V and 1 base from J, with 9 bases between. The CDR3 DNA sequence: TGTGCCAGCAGCGTAGATGGTCTCCGCACAGATACGCAGTATTTT. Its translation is CASSVDGLRTDTQYF.

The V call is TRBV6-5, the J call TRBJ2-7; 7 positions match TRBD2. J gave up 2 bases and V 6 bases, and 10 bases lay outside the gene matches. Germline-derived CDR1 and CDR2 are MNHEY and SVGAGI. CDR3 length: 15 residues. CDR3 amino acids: CASSQVASGTYEQYF. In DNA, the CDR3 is TGTGCCAGCAGCCAAGTTGCTAGCGGAACCTACGAGCAGTACTTC.